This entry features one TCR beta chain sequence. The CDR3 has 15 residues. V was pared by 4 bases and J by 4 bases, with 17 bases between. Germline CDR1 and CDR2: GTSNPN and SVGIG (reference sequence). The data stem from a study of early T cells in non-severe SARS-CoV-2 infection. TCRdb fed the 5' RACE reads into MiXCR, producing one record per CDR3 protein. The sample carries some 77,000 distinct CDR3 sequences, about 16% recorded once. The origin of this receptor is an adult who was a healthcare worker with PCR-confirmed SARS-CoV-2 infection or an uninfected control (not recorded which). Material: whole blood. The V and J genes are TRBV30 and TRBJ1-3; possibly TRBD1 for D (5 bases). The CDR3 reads CAWTIRDSQGNTIYF. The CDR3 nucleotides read TGTGCCTGGACCATCCGGGACTCACAAGGAAACACCATATATTTT. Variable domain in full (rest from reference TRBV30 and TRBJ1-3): SQTIHQWPATLVQPVGSPLSLECTVEGTSNPNLYWYRQAAGRGLQLLFYSVGIGQISSEVPQNLSASRPQDRQFILSSKKLLLSDSGFYLCAWTIRDSQGNTIYFGEGSWLTVV.